The entry below describes one T cell receptor (beta chain). This sample was included in a study of human T cells and chemical hapten exposure. From the RACE reads, TCRdb called clonotypes with MiXCR, one entry per CDR3 protein. The sample holds over 100,000 distinct CDR3 sequences, approximately 9.5% seen once. This sample's time point: healthy volunteer bleed at 2 weeks. It was unfractionated whole blood from which total RNA was extracted. This CDR3 contains 15 residues. Looked up from germline, CDR1 is MNHNS and CDR2 is SASEGT. Trimming shortened V by 0 bases and J by 2 bases, and 11 bases separated the two germline ends.

This chain links TRBV6-1 with TRBJ2-7; D not certain. The TCR comes from a male donor in good health. Some clones in this sample may be carry-over from other donors' samples. Sequenced material: whole blood. Here the CDR3 reads CASSEAVLGPYEQYF. DNA of the CDR3: TGTGCCAGCAGTGAAGCAGTACTTGGCCCCTACGAGCAGTACTTC.